This TCR beta chain was documented in a study of T cells in Graves' hyperthyroidism and ophthalmopathy. This CDR3 contains 17 residues. Trimming removed 4 bases from V and 4 bases from J, with 22 bases in between. The germline CDR1 and CDR2 sequences are SEHNR and FQNEAQ (reference sequence). The sample holds many counts of this clonotype. The TCR beta CDR3 regions underwent amplification using RNA transcripts as the source. The primer set for the first-round RT-PCR of the TCR CDR3 was HTBI. Using its own MiXCR run on the multiplex PCR reads, TCRdb lists one record per CDR3 protein. The repertoire includes 340,000 or so distinct CDR3 sequences, roughly 15% of them detected once, and 33% sits in the top ten.

The sequencing input was blood. The genes are TRBV7-9 and TRBJ2-5; D might be TRBD2 (5 bases). The sequence was obtained from a man younger than 45 with Graves' hyperthyroidism. The CDR3 DNA sequence: TGTGCCAGCAGCTCGATGCCCGGGTCAAGAGGAGGAGAGACCCAGTACTTC. Protein sequence: CASSSMPGSRGGETQYF. The variable domain in full, completed from reference TRBV7-9 and TRBJ2-5, reads DTGVSQNPRHKITKRGQNVTFRCDPISEHNRLYWYRQTLGQGPEFLTYFQNEAQLEKSRLLSDRFSAERPKGSFSTLEIQRTEQGDSAMYLCASSSMPGSRGGETQYFGPGTRLLVL.